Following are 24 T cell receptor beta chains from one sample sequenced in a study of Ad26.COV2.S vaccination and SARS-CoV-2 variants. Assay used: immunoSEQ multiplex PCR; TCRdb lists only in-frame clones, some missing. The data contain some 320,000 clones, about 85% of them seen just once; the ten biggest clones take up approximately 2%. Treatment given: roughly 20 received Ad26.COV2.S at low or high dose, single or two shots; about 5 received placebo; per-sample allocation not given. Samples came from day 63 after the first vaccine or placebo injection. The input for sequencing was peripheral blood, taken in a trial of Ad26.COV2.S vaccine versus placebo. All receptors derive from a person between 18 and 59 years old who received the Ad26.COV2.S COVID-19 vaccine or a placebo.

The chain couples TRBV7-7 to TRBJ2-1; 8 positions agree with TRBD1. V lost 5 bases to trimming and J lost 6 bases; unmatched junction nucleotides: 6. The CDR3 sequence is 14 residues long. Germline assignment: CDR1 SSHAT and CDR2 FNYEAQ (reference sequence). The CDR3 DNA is TGTGCCAGCAGCCTGCGGACAGGGTCCAATGAGCAGTTCTTC. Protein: CASSLRTGSNEQFF.

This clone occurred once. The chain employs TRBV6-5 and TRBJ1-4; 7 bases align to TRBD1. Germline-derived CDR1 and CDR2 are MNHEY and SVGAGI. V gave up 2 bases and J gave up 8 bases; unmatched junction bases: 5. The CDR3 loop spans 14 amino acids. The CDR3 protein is CASSYRGPTEKLFF. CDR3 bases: TGTGCCAGCAGTTACAGGGGGCCAACAGAAAAACTGTTTTTT.

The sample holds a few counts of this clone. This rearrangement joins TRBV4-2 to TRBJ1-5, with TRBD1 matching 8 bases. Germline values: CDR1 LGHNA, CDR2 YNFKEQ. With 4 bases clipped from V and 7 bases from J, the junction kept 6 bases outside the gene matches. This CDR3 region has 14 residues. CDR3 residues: CASSPIDRGQPQHF. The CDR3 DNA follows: TGTGCCAGCAGCCCGATAGACAGGGGACAGCCCCAGCATTTT.

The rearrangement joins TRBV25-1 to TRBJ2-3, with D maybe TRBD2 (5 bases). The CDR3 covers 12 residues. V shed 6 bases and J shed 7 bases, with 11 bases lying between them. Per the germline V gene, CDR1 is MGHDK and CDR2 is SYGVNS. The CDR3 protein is CASRRGSYTQYF. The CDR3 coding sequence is TGTGCCAGCAGGAGAGGGTCTTATACGCAGTATTTT.

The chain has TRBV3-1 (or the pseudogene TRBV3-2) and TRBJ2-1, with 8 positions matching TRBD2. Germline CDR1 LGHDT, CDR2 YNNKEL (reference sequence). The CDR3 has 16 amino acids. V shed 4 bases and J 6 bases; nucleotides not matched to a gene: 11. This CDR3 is CASSLRSGGLINEQFF. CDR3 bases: TGTGCCAGCAGCCTACGGAGCGGGGGCCTAATCAATGAGCAGTTCTTC.

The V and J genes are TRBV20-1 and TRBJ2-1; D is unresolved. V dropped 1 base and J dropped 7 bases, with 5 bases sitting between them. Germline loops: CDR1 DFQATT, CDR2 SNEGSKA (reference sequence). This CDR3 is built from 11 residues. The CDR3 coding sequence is TGCAGTGCTAGAGCGGTTAATGAGCAGTTCTTC. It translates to CSARAVNEQFF.

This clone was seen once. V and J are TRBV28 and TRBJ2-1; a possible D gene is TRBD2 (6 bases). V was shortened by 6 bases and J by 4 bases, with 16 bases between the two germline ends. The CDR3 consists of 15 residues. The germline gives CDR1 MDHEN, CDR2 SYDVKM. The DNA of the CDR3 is TGTGCCAGCAGCCAGGTTGCGGGGACGTACAATGAGCAGTTCTTC. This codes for CASSQVAGTYNEQFF.

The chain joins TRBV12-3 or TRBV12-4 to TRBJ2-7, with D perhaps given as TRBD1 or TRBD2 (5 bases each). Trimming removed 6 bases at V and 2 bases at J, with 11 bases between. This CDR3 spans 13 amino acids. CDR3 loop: CASSVGGAYEQYF. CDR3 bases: TGTGCCAGCAGCGTTGGGGGAGCCTACGAGCAGTACTTC.

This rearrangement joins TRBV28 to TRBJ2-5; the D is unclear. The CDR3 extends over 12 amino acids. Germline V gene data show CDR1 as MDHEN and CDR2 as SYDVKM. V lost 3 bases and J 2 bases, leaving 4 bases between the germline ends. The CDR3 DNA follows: TGTGCCAGCAGTTTGATGCAAGAGACCCAGTACTTC. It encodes CASSLMQETQYF.

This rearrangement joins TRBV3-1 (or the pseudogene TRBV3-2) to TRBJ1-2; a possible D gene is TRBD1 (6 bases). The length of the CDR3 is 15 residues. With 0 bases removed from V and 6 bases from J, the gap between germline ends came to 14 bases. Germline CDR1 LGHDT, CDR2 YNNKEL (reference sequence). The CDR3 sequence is CASSQDPGVIDGYTF. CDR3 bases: TGTGCCAGCAGCCAAGACCCAGGGGTGATTGATGGCTACACCTTC.

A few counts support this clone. CDR3 coding DNA: TGCGCCAGCAGTACCGGGACTAGCGGGGGCCGGTGGGAGACCCAGTACTTC. Amino acids: CASSTGTSGGRWETQYF. The gene calls are TRBV10-2 and TRBJ2-5, with TRBD2 matching over 14 bases. The CDR3 runs to 17 residues. Looked up from germline, CDR1 is WSHSY and CDR2 is SAAADI. The V segment lost 5 bases and the J segment 5 bases; nucleotides outside the gene matches: 10.

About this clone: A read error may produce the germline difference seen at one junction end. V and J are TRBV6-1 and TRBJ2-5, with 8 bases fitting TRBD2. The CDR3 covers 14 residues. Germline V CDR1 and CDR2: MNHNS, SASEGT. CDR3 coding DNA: TGTGCCAGCTGTGAGCGGGGGACCGAAGAGACCCAGTACTTC. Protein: CASCERGTEETQYF.

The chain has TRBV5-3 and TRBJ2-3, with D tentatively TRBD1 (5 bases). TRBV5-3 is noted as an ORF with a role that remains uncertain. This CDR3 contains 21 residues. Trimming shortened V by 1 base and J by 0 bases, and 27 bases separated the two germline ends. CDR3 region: CARSLSSDSTPTCFSTDTQYF. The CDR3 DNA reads TGTGCCAGAAGCTTGTCCTCCGACAGCACTCCGACTTGTTTCAGCACAGATACGCAGTATTTT.

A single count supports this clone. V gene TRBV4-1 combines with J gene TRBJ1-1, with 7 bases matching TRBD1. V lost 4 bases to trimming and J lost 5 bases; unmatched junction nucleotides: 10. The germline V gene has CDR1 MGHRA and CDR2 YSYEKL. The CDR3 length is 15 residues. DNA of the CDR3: TGCGCCAGCAGCCGTTCTCAGGGGGTATGGACTGAAGCTTTCTTT. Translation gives CASSRSQGVWTEAFF.

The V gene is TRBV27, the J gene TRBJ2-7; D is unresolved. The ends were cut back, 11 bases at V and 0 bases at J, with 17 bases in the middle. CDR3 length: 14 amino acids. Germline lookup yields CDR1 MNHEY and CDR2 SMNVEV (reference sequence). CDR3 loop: CAPPGSRTSYEQYF. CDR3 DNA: TGTGCCCCCCCAGGATCGCGCACCTCCTACGAGCAGTACTTC.

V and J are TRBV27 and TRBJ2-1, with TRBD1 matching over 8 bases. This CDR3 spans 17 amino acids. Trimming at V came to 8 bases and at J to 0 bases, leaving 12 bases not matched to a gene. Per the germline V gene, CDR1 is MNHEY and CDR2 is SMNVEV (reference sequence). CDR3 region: CASATIDRGNSYNEQFF. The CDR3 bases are TGTGCCAGCGCTACTATTGACAGGGGAAACTCCTACAATGAGCAGTTCTTC.

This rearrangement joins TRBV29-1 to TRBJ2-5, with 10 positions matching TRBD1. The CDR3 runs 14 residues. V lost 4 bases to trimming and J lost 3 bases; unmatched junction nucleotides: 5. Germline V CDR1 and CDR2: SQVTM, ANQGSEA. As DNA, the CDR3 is TGCAGCGTTGCTAGGGGGACAGGGGAAGAGACCCAGTACTTC. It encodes CSVARGTGEETQYF.

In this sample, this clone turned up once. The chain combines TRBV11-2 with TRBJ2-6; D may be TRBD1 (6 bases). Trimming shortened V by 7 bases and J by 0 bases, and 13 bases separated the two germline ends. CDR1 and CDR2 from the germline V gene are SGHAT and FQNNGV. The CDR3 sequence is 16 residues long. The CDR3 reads CASIPRGYSGANVLTF. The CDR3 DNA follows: TGTGCCAGCATCCCGAGGGGGTACTCTGGGGCCAACGTCCTGACTTTC.

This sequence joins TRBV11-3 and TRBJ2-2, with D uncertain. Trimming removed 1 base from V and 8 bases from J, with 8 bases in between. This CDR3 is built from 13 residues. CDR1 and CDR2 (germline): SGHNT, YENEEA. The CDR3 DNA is TGTGCCAGCAGCTTAGTGTTCCGGGGGGAGCTGTTTTTT. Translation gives CASSLVFRGELFF.

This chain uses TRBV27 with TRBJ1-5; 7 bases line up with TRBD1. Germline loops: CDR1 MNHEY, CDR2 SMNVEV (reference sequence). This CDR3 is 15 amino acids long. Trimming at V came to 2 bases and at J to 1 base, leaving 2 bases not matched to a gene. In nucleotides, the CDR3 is TGTGCCAGCAGTTTACTGGGACAGAGCAATCAGCCCCAGCATTTT. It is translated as CASSLLGQSNQPQHF.

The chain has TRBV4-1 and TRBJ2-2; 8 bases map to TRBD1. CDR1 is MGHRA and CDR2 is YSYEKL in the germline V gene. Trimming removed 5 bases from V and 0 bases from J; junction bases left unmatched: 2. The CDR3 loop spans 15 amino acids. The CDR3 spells CASSMGQANTGELFF. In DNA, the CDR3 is TGCGCCAGCAGCATGGGACAGGCGAACACCGGGGAGCTGTTTTTT.

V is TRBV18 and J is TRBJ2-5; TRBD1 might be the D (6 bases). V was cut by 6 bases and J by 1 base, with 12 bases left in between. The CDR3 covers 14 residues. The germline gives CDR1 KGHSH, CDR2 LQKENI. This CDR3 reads CASSVTGTQETQYF. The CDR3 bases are TGTGCCAGCTCGGTTACAGGGACCCAAGAGACCCAGTACTTC.

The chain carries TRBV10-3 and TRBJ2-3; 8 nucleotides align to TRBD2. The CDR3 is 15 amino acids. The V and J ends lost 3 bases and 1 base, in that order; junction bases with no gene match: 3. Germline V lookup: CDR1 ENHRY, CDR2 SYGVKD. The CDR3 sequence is CAISDSGVGTDTQYF. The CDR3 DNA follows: TGTGCCATCAGTGATAGCGGGGTGGGCACAGATACGCAGTATTTT.

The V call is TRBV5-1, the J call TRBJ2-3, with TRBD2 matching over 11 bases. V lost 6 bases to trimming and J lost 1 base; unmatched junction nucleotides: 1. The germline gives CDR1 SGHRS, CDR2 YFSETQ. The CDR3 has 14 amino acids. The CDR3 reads CASMTSGGTDTQYF. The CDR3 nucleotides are TGCGCCAGCATGACTAGCGGGGGCACAGATACGCAGTATTTT.